The present entry profiles one T cell receptor beta chain with its context. The antigen it binds to is not known. Library preparation used 5' RACE. For each TCR library, about 4,000 ng of total RNA was used. cDNA was synthesized with SMARTScribe reverse transcriptase in eight separate reactions per sample. During cDNA synthesis, template switching introduced unique molecular identifiers that contained a 6-nucleotide sample barcode. TCRalpha and TCRbeta cDNA was amplified by two nested PCRs of 16 and 9 cycles, with bead purification after each PCR. Before amplification, the cDNA was treated with uracil DNA-glycosylase and purified using the QIAquick PCR purification kit. The second PCR was the step at which Illumina TruSeq-compatible adapters and sample-specific barcodes were added. TapeStation and Qubit were used to check library quality and concentration, and around 4.7 ng of each library was pooled. The pooled libraries were sequenced with 2 x 100 bp reads and custom sequencing primers on an Illumina HiSeq2500 single-index Rapid Run. The original methods were these. MiGEC version 1.2.6 was used for UMI-based consensus assembly, which corrected PCR and sequencing errors. MiXCR version 2.1.1 was used to carry out V(D)J alignment, clonotype assembly and CDR3 extraction. Gene usage, clonotype sharing and MAIT/NKT TCR abundance were normalised by analysing the top 1000, 10 000 and 20 000 clonotypes per sample. After downsampling to 27 000 UMIs, diversity was calculated as the inverse Simpson index using the vegan R package. Paired Mann-Whitney U tests on discordant twin pairs were used, with Benjamini-Hochberg multiple-testing correction. Following reprocessing of the reads by TCRdb, the data hold one row per CDR3 protein sequence and no DNA is available. These V and J calls are TCRdb output, not the study's own analysis. The sample table on file contains 150,000 to 200,000 distinct CDR3 sequences. The top ten clones comprise less than 7.5% of the sample.

From each donor, a 2.5 ml peripheral blood sample was collected into PAXgene tubes and kept at -80 degrees C. Without any T cell sorting, total RNA was extracted from whole blood using the PAXgene blood miRNA kit on an automated QIAcube. Deep TCRalpha and TCRbeta repertoire profiling with unique molecular barcoding was performed on peripheral blood of monozygotic twin pairs concordant or discordant for inflammatory bowel disease. Smoking habits were recorded for all twin pairs, and individuals were classified as current, former or never smokers. The data belong to a study of monozygotic twins with inflammatory bowel disease (dated 2019 in TCRdb). Study-wide context: The complete study included 28 monozygotic twin pairs: 19 IBD-discordant Danish pairs and nine German pairs, of which four were IBD-concordant and five were IBD-discordant. Each individual had, on average, about 151 000 unique TCRalpha sequences and 181 000 unique TCRbeta sequences available for analysis. The search for disease-associated traits relied mainly on comparing, within discordant pairs, IBD patients with their genetically identical healthy co-twins.

Study-wide findings and limitations: No difference in repertoire similarity was observed between concordant and discordant twins, possibly owing to limited statistical power. Background noise and inter-individual variability may have been introduced into the repertoires by the differing immunosuppressive treatments among patients. A decrease in TCRbeta repertoire diversity, as measured by inverse Simpson index, was observed in IBD patients compared with their healthy co-twins. Compared with healthy twins, IBD patients had fewer clonotypes in common with other individuals, a difference most pronounced in patients showing signs of disease activity. The results gave no support for a single strong signal or clonotype linked to IBD. The analysis was unable to tell apart different T cell subtypes.

This clonotype originated in a human donor with ulcerative colitis or Crohn's disease, or a healthy co-twin of an affected twin (not recorded which). Specimen: blood.

This receptor carries the CDR3 CAWTGQAYTEAFF. The sequence joins TRBV30 to TRBJ1-1; absent DNA, TCRdb's TRBD1 call cannot be checked. The germline V gene (reference sequence) sets CDR1 to GTSNPN and CDR2 to SVGIG. The CDR3 covers 13 residues, taking in both the cysteine and the phenylalanine. Only the protein sequence is given. The CDR3, completed at both ends by the reference TRBV30 and TRBJ1-1 genes, gives the full variable domain SQTIHQWPATLVQPVGSPLSLECTVEGTSNPNLYWYRQAAGRGLQLLFYSVGIGQISSEVPQNLSASRPQDRQFILSSKKLLLSDSGFYLCAWTGQAYTEAFFGQGTRLTVV.